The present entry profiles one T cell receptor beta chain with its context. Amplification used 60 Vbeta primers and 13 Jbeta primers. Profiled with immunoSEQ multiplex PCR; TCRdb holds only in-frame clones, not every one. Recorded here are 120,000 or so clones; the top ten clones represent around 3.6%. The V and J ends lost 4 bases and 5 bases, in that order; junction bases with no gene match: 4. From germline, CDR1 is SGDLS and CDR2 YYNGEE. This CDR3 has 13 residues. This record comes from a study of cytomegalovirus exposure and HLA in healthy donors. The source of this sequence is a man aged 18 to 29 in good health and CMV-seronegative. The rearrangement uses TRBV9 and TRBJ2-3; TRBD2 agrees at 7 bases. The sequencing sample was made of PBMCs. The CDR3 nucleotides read TGTGCCAGCAGCATAGGGGAGGGAGATACGCAGTATTTT. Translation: CASSIGEGDTQYF.